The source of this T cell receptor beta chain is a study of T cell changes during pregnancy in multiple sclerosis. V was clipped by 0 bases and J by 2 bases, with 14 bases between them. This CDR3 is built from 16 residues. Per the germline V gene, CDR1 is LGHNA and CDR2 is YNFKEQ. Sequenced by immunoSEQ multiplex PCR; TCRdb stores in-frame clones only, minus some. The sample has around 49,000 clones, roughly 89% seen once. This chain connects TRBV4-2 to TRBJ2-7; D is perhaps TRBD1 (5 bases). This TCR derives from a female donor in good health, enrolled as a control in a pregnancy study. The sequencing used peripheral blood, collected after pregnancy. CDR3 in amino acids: CASSQDLWQGTYEQYF. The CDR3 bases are TGTGCCAGCAGCCAAGATCTCTGGCAGGGCACCTACGAGCAGTACTTC.